The clone carrying this TCR beta chain has a single count. Its target is unknown. V was clipped by 4 bases and J by 10 bases; unmatched bases: 9. CDR3 length: 15 residues. Per germline, CDR1 MNHNS and CDR2 SASEGT. Sample-barcoded 5' priming and a J-beta primer mix drove a second PCR of about 6 to 12 cycles. A 12-random-nucleotide template-switch adaptor tagged each cDNA molecule. TCRdb re-called the 5' RACE reads through MiXCR, storing one row per CDR3 protein. This sample has fewer than 800,000 distinct CDR3 sequences, with 20% to 25% found just once. This record comes from a study of blood T cells in healthy people across ages. Broader study findings: Diversity estimates drawn from one million T cells were deemed underestimates.

In addition, the sample was reused for a study of T cells of mothers and their children. That study reports: For unrelated pairs as for related ones, thymic selection shapes TCR recombination output similarly. Normalized overlap was always slightly, never significantly, higher in related than unrelated mother-child pairs.

The source of this sequence is a boy aged 5-17 years in good health. Sequencing was done on a sample of blood. The rearrangement links TRBV6-1 to TRBJ1-4; 10 bases map to TRBD1. CDR3 residues: CASSVPGQGRVKLFF. The CDR3 coding sequence is TGTGCCAGCAGTGTCCCGGGACAGGGGAGGGTAAAACTGTTTTTT.